These T cell receptor beta chains were read from a single sample in a study of T cell repertoires in cytomegalovirus infection. TCRdb called the reads again in MiXCR, with one record for every CDR3 protein. Of about 130,000 distinct CDR3 sequences listed, 7% to 10% are singletons. Sequencing used PBMCs. The receptors here all came from a human donor in good health (CMV status not recorded). Some clones in this sample may be carry-over from other donors' samples. The CDR3 runs from the conserved cysteine through the conserved F or W. D genes are given only for firm matches. Clone size is shown for a subset of rows, as once, few, many or a class of expanded clone.

D gene,clone size,V gene,J gene,CDR3 DNA,CDR3 protein
-,many,TRBV4-1,TRBJ2-7,TGCGCCAGCAGCCCGCAGGATTCCTACGAGCAGTACTTC,CASSPQDSYEQYF
-,many,TRBV6-1,TRBJ2-3,TGTGCCAGCAGCACCGAGGGGGGCCCTTGGGATACGCAGTATTTT,CASSTEGGPWDTQYF
-,few,TRBV28,TRBJ1-3,TGTGCCAGCAGTCCGGACCCCTCTGGAAACACCATATATTTT,CASSPDPSGNTIYF
TRBD2,many,TRBV5-5,TRBJ2-2,TGTGCCAGCAGCCCTGGACTAGTTGGGGGCGGGGAGCTGTTTTTT,CASSPGLVGGGELFF
-,many,TRBV20-1,TRBJ1-5,TGCAGTGCTGGGTCCCCGTATAGCAATCAGCCCCAGCATTTT,CSAGSPYSNQPQHF
-,many,TRBV28,TRBJ2-7,TGTGCCACCTCCTCGGTCGCACGTCAGTACTTC,CATSSVARQYF
-,many,TRBV7-9,TRBJ2-1,TGTGCCAGCAGCTCCGACGGGGGCTACAATGAGCAGTTCTTC,CASSSDGGYNEQFF
-,many,TRBV7-2,TRBJ2-1,TGTGCCAGCAGCACCTCCTACAATGAGCAGTTCTTC,CASSTSYNEQFF
-,many,TRBV7-9,TRBJ2-1,TGTGCCAGCAGCGGCCGGGACAAATCCTACAATGAGCAGTTCTTC,CASSGRDKSYNEQFF
TRBD1,few,TRBV9,TRBJ1-4,TGTGCCAGCAGCGTCCAGGGGGAGCATGAAAAACTGTTTTTT,CASSVQGEHEKLFF
TRBD2,many,TRBV20-1,TRBJ2-5,TGCAGTGCCCCGACTAGCGGGGGTGTTCGACAAGAGACCCAGTACTTC,CSAPTSGGVRQETQYF
TRBD2,many,TRBV7-2,TRBJ2-3,TGTGCCAGCAGCTTACAAGCGGGGACTGGCACAGATACGCAGTATTTT,CASSLQAGTGTDTQYF
-,-,TRBV29-1,TRBJ2-1,TGCAGCGTTGCTTTGGGAAGCAATGAGCAGTTCTTC,CSVALGSNEQFF
TRBD2,-,TRBV2,TRBJ2-1,TGTGCCAGCAGTGGACTAGCGGAAAGCTACAATGAGCAGTTCTTC,CASSGLAESYNEQFF
-,-,TRBV12-3/TRBV12-4,TRBJ2-7,TGTGCCAGCAGCCGGGGGACCTACGAGCAGTACTTC,CASSRGTYEQYF
-,many,TRBV7-2,TRBJ2-2,TGTGCCAGCAGCACGGACAGTAAGAACACCGGGGAGCTGTTTTTT,CASSTDSKNTGELFF
-,many,TRBV2,TRBJ1-5,TGTGCCAGCAGTGAAGCGCCCGATAGCAATCAGCCCCAGCATTTT,CASSEAPDSNQPQHF
-,-,TRBV20-1,TRBJ2-2,TGCAGTGCTAGTCGGCCGGGGGCACACACCGGGGAGCTGTTTTTT,CSASRPGAHTGELFF
-,many,TRBV5-6,TRBJ1-2,TGTGCCAGCAGCTTGGAGGACTCCCGAAGTTTCAACTATGGCTACACCTTC,CASSLEDSRSFNYGYTF
TRBD2,many,TRBV7-2,TRBJ2-7,TGTGCCAGCAGCTCCCAGCGGGGACTGAACTACGAGCAGTACTTC,CASSSQRGLNYEQYF
-,-,TRBV6-1,TRBJ1-4,TGTGCCAGGGGACGGGCAACTAATGAAAAACTGTTTTTT,CARGRATNEKLFF
-,many,TRBV20-1,TRBJ2-3,TGCAGTGCTACCCTATACGGGGGAAGCACAGATACGCAGTATTTT,CSATLYGGSTDTQYF
-,many,TRBV7-2,TRBJ2-2,TGTGCCAGCAGCGATTCCGGCGGCGGGGAGCTGTTTTTT,CASSDSGGGELFF
-,many,TRBV12-3/TRBV12-4,TRBJ2-1,TGTGCCAGCAGGCCCCCGGCGGGGAACTCCAATGAGCAGTTCTTC,CASRPPAGNSNEQFF
-,many,TRBV7-6,TRBJ2-1,TGTGCCAGCAGCCTCAGGGCCTTTCGTTACTCCTACAATGAGCAGTTCTTC,CASSLRAFRYSYNEQFF
TRBD1,-,TRBV5-6,TRBJ2-1,TGTGCCAGCAGCATGGGGACAGGGGGCAGGGATGAGCAGTTCTTC,CASSMGTGGRDEQFF
TRBD1,-,TRBV7-9,TRBJ1-6,TGTGCCAGCAGCTCGAAACAGGGGGGTTATAATTCACCCCTCCACTTT,CASSSKQGGYNSPLHF
-,many,TRBV6-1,TRBJ2-7,TGTGCCAGCAGTTGGGGACGGGGCGAGCAGTACTTC,CASSWGRGEQYF
TRBD1,-,TRBV20-1,TRBJ1-2,TGCAGTGCTACCCGGACAGGGCACGACTATGGCTACACCTTC,CSATRTGHDYGYTF
-,many,TRBV2,TRBJ2-1,TGTGCCAGCAGTGATTGGAAGCAGTTCTTC,CASSDWKQFF
TRBD1,few,TRBV11-3,TRBJ1-1,TGTGCCAGCAGCTTAGAGATACAGGGGATGAACACTGAAGCTTTCTTT,CASSLEIQGMNTEAFF
-,many,TRBV7-2,TRBJ2-3,TGTGCCAGCAGCTTAGGGGGGGCTAAGGGAGATACGCAGTATTTT,CASSLGGAKGDTQYF
-,many,TRBV2,TRBJ2-3,TGTGCCAGCAAGCAGGGGTACACAGATACGCAGTATTTT,CASKQGYTDTQYF
-,many,TRBV9,TRBJ1-2,TGTGCCAGCAGCCTAACAGGATTGGATGGCTACACCTTC,CASSLTGLDGYTF
-,many,TRBV11-1,TRBJ2-4,TGTGCCAGCAGCGAGACGCGGGATTTCAAAAACATTCAGTACTTC,CASSETRDFKNIQYF
-,once,TRBV20-1,TRBJ1-1,TGCAGTGCCCGGGACGGATACACTGAAGCTTTCTTT,CSARDGYTEAFF
-,many,TRBV29-1,TRBJ2-1,TGCAGCGTTTGGGACAAGAGCTCCTACAATGAGCAGTTCTTC,CSVWDKSSYNEQFF
-,many,TRBV12-3/TRBV12-4,TRBJ2-3,TGTGCCAGCAGGTCCGACCGCACAGATACGCAGTATTTT,CASRSDRTDTQYF
-,many,TRBV14,TRBJ1-1,TGTGCCAGCAGCCTCCGTGGAGGCATGAACACTGAAGCTTTCTTT,CASSLRGGMNTEAFF
TRBD2,many,TRBV2,TRBJ2-3,TGTGCCAGCAGTGATCCCCTAGCGGGGGCCAATACGCAGTATTTT,CASSDPLAGANTQYF
TRBD2,many,TRBV7-2,TRBJ2-5,TGTGCCAGCAGCTTCCAGCGGGGGGCAAAAGAGACCCAGTACTTC,CASSFQRGAKETQYF
-,many,TRBV7-6,TRBJ1-5,TGTGCCAGCAGCTTAGGAGGCACCGGGGTAGGTCAGCCCCAGCATTTT,CASSLGGTGVGQPQHF
-,few,TRBV4-1,TRBJ2-7,TGCGCCAGCAGTCGGTCTGTGGGTCTTGGAGACGAGCAGTACTTC,CASSRSVGLGDEQYF
-,-,TRBV4-1,TRBJ1-1,TGCGCCAGCAGCCGCCGTTTGGACACTGAAGCTTTCTTT,CASSRRLDTEAFF
TRBD1,many,TRBV5-1,TRBJ1-1,TGCGCCAGCAGCCCACAGGGGGGTAACACTGAAGCTTTCTTT,CASSPQGGNTEAFF
TRBD1,many,TRBV20-1,TRBJ2-5,TGCAGTGCTAGAGGGCCACTCGACAGGGGGCCGGAGACCCAGTACTTC,CSARGPLDRGPETQYF
TRBD1,few,TRBV20-1,TRBJ2-3,TGCAGCTGGACAGGCAAACGACAGGATACGCAGTATTTT,CSWTGKRQDTQYF
-,many,TRBV9,TRBJ1-6,TGTGCCAGCAGCGCTGACGGCACGAGCTCCTATAATTCACCCCTCCACTTT,CASSADGTSSYNSPLHF
TRBD2,many,TRBV2,TRBJ2-3,TGTGCCAGCAGTGAAGGTGGGACTAGCATACTCGATACGCAGTATTTT,CASSEGGTSILDTQYF
-,many,TRBV7-9,TRBJ2-1,TGTGCCAGCAGCTCATGGGACGTGGGGGTGGGCTCCTACAATGAGCAGTTCTTC,CASSSWDVGVGSYNEQFF
-,many,TRBV2,TRBJ1-2,TGTGCCAGCAGTCCTGCCAGGGGCTATGGCTACACCTTC,CASSPARGYGYTF
-,many,TRBV6-5,TRBJ2-1,TGTGCCAGCAGTTCCCAACCGAGCTACAATGAGCAGTTCTTC,CASSSQPSYNEQFF
-,many,TRBV7-2,TRBJ1-1,TGTGCCAGCAGCTTTACCAACACTGAAGCTTTCTTT,CASSFTNTEAFF
TRBD1,many,TRBV2,TRBJ2-2,TGTGCCAGCAGTGAATGGGACAGTAGGACCGGGGAGCTGTTTTTT,CASSEWDSRTGELFF
TRBD1,few,TRBV5-1,TRBJ1-5,TGCGCCAGCAGCTGGGGGACAGGGGGCGATCAGCCCCAGCATTTT,CASSWGTGGDQPQHF
-,few,TRBV14,TRBJ2-2,TGTGCCAGCAGTCCGCTTAACACCGGGGAGCTGTTTTTT,CASSPLNTGELFF